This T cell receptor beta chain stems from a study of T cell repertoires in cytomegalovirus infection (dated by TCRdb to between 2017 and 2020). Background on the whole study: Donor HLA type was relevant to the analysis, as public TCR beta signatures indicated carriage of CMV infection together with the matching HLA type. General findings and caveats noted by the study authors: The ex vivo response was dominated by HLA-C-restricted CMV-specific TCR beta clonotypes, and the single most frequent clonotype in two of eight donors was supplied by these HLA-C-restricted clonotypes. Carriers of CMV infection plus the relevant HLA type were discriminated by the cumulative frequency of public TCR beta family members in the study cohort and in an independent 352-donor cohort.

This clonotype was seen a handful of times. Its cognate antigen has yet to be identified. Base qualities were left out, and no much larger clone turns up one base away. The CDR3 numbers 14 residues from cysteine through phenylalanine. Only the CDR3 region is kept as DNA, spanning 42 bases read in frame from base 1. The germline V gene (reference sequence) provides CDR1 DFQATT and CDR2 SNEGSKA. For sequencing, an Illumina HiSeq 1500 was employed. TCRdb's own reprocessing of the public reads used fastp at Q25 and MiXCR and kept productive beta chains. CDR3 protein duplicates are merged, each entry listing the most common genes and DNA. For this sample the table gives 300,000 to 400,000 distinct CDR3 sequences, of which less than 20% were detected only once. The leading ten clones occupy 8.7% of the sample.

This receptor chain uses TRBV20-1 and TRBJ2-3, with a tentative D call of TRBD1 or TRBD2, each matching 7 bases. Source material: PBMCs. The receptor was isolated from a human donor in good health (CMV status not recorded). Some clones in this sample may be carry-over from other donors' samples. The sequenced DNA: TGCAGCGTCGGCGGGGGACAGCCAACAGATACGCAGTATTTT. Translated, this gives CSVGGGQPTDTQYF.